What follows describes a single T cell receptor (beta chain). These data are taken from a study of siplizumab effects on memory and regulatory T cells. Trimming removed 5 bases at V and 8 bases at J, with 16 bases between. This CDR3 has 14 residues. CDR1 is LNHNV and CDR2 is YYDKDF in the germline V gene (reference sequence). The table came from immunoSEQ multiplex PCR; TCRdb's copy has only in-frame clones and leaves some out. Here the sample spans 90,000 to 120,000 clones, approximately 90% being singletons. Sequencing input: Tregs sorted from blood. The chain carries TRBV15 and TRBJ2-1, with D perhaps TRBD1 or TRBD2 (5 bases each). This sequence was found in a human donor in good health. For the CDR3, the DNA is TGTGCCACCAGCTGGAGAGGACATAGCGATGAGCAGTTCTTC. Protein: CATSWRGHSDEQFF.